This TCR beta chain is from a study of blood T cell repertoires in COVID-19. Across the whole study: Samples taken during acute and convalescent COVID-19 were collected in the United States, Italy and Spain.

Per the original data handling: Quantification of nucleated cells was approximated via reference gene primer amplification. This table comes from immunoSEQ multiplex PCR, and its TCRdb copy is limited to in-frame clones, with some not included. V, J and clone size were drawn from that table, and D and trimming were deduced from the DNA. Of roughly 300,000 clones in the sample, approximately 83% were seen once. CDR3 length: 16 amino acids. V was shortened by 3 bases and J by 2 bases, with 11 bases between the two germline ends. Germline-derived CDR1 and CDR2 are LGHNA and YSLEER. The genes are TRBV4-3 and TRBJ2-6; D ambiguous. This TCR came from a woman between 45 and 60 years old who had recovered from COVID-19. Sequences were obtained from peripheral blood. CDR3 DNA: TGCGCCAGCAGCCAGGGCCAGGCGCCTGGGGCCAACGTCCTGACTTTC. Translating gives CASSQGQAPGANVLTF.